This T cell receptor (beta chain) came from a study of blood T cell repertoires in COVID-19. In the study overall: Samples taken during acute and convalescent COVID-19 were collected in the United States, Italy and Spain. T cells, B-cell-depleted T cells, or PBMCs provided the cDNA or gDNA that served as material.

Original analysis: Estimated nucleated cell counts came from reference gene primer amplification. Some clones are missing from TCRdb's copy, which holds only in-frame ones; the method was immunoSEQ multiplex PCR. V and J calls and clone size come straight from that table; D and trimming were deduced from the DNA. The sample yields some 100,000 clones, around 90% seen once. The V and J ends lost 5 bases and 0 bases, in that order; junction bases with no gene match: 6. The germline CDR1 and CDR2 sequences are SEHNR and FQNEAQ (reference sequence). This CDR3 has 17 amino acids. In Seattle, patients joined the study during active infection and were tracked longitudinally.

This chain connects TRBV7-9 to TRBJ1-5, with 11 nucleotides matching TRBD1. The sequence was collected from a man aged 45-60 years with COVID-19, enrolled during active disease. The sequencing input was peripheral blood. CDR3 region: CASSRTGGFYSNQPQHF. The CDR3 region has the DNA TGTGCCAGCAGCCGGACAGGGGGCTTCTATAGCAATCAGCCCCAGCATTTT.